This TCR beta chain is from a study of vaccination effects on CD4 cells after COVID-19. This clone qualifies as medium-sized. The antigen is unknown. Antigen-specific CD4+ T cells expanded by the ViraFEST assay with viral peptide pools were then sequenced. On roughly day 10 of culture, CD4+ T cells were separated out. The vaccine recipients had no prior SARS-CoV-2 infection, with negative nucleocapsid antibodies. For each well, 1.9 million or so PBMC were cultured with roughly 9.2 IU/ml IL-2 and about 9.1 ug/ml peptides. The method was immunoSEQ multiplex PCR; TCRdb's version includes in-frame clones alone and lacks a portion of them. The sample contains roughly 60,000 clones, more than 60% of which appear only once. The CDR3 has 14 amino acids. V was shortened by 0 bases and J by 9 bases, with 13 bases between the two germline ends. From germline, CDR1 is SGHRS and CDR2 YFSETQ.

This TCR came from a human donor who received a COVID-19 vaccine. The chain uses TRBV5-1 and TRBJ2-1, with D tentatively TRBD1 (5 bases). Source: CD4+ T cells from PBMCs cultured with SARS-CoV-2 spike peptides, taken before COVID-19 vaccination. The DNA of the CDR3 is TGCGCCAGCAGCTTGGATGGGGCTACAAGTGAGCAGTTCTTC. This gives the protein CASSLDGATSEQFF.